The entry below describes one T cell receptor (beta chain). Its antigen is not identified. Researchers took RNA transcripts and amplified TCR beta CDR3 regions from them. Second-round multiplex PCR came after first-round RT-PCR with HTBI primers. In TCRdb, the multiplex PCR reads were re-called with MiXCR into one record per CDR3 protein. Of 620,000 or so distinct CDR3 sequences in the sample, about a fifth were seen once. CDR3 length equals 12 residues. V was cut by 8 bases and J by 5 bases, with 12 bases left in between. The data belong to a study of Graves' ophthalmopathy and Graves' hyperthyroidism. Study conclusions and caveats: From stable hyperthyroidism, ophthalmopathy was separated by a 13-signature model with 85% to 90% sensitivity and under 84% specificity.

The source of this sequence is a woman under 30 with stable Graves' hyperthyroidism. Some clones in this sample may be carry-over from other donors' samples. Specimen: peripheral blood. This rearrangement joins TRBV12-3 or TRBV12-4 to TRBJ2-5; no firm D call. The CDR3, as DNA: TGTGCCAGCTCCCAATTCGTCGAGACCCAGTACTTC. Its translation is CASSQFVETQYF.